The sequence of this TCR beta chain was determined in a study of T cell responses to AZD1222 COVID-19 vaccine. The CDR3 length is 14 residues. Looked up from germline, CDR1 is KGHSH and CDR2 is LQKENI. The J segment lost 10 bases and the V segment lost 2 bases, leaving 5 bases of the junction unmatched. Data came from immunoSEQ multiplex PCR; TCRdb stores just in-frame clones and leaves some out. The sample has some 130,000 clones, under 95% seen once. This sequence joins TRBV18 and TRBJ1-6; 7 bases fit TRBD1. The TCR sequence derives from an adult in good health. The specimen comprised peripheral blood, sampled on day 0 of AZD1222 vaccination. CDR3 in amino acids: CASSPEGAGSPLHF. Here the CDR3 DNA reads TGTGCCAGCTCACCAGAGGGGGCGGGGTCACCCCTCCACTTT.